This T cell receptor beta chain appears in the sequencing data of a study of CD8 T cells in ankylosing spondylitis (dated by TCRdb to about 2017). In terms of the full investigation: The study set out to find disease-linked TCR variants by profiling T cell receptor beta repertoires in ankylosing spondylitis patients and healthy donors. In total, the full study cohort was made up of 100 to 140 healthy donors and 20 to 25 ankylosing spondylitis patients. Samples of peripheral blood were taken, and for ankylosing spondylitis patients, synovial fluid was collected as well.

Note on this clonotype: Its specific antigen is unknown. No base quality values were provided; no much bigger clone lies one nucleotide off.

Sequencing was performed on an Illumina HiSeq 2500. TCR beta libraries were prepared by quantitative 5'-RACE with molecular barcodes. Processing in the source paper ran as follows. A new computational method based on a probabilistic model of VDJ rearrangement was used to identify disease-linked TCR variants. The public reads were quality trimmed at Q25 with fastp and then assembled into clones with MiXCR by TCRdb, keeping productive beta chains. Under each unique CDR3 protein, matching rows form one entry showing the most common genes and DNA. TCRdb, rather than the study authors, made the V and J calls. This sample has 250,000 to 350,000 distinct CDR3 sequences in its table, and 8% of those were observed once. The top ten hold about 14% of the sample. Overall study outcomes, separate from this receptor: Blood from ankylosing spondylitis patients appeared to be characterized by a TCR beta motif made up of 8 or 9 highly homologous amino acid variants. A CD8+ phenotype was shown by the disease-linked clones, which were found at relatively low frequencies in peripheral blood. Some motif variants had previously been reported in the synovial fluid and blood of reactive arthritis patients, which suggests shared mechanisms of disease initiation. Significant enrichment of the disease-linked clones was reported in matched synovial fluid samples from ankylosing spondylitis patients.

Sample: blood, either unsorted or a sorted T cell fraction (not recorded which). The source of this sequence is a male donor with ankylosing spondylitis.

The CDR3 sequence is CASSLQLAGIGDTQYF. The DNA is as follows: TGTGCCAGCAGCTTACAGCTAGCGGGAATTGGAGATACGCAGTATTTT. Rearrangement joined TRBV7-9 to TRBJ2-3; 9 central nucleotides agree with TRBD2. For CDR1 and CDR2, the germline V gene (reference sequence) lists SEHNR and FQNEAQ. After removal of 2 bases from V and 5 bases from J, the junction retains 8 bases not matched to a gene. The CDR3 measures 16 amino acids from cysteine to phenylalanine. Only CDR3 DNA remains: 48 bases, in frame from the first base.